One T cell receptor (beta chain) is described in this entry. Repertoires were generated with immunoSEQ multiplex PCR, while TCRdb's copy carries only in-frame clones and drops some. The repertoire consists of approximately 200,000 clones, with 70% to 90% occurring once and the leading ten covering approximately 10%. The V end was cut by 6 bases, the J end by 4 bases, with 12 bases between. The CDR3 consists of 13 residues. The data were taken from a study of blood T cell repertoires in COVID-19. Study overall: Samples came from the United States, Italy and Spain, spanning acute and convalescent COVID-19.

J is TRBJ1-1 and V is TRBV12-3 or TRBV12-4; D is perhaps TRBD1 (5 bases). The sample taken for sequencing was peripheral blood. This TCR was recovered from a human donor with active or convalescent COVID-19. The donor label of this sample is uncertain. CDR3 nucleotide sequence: TGTGCCAGCAGATTGAGAAGGGGCACTGAAGCTTTCTTT. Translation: CASRLRRGTEAFF.